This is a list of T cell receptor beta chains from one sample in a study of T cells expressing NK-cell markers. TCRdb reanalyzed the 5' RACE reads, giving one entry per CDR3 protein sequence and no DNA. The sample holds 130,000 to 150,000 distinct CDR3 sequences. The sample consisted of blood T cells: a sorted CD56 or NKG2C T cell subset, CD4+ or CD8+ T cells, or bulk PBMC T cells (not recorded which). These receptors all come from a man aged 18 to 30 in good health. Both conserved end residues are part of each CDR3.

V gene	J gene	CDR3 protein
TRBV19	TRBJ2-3	CASSIGLAGVFTDTQYF
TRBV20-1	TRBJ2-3	CSAREGPGALGLDYNTQYF
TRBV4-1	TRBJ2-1	CASSQDLAGQFF
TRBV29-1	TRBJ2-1	CSARSGEVNNEQFF
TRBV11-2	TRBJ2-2	CASSFRVDTGELFF
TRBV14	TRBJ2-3	CASSQDIAAGGPTDTQYF
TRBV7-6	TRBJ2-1	CASSQPGQYNEQFF
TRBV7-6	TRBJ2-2	CASSSLYSGGGGTNTGELFF
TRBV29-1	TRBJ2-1	CSVEGTWGPYNEQFF
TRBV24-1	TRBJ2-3	CATGRTSGITDTQYF
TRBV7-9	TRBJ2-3	CASSTRLAGENTDTQYF
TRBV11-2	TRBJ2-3	CASSSLAGEGTDTQYF
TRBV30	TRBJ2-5	CAWYRAGGVEGPVQETQYF